This TCR beta chain is from a study of monozygotic twins with inflammatory bowel disease. UMIs were attached via template switching, each with a 6-nucleotide sample barcode. TCRdb processed the 5' RACE reads again and assigns one entry to each CDR3 protein, with no DNA. This table lists just over 300,000 distinct CDR3 sequences. The CDR3 is made up of 15 amino acids. CDR1 and CDR2 (germline): DFQATT, SNEGSKA (reference sequence). This rearrangement joins TRBV20-1 to TRBJ2-2. The sequenced sample consisted of blood. The TCR sequence derives from a human donor with ulcerative colitis or Crohn's disease, or a healthy co-twin of an affected twin (not recorded which). This CDR3 is CSARHRSPGAGELFF.